This TCR beta chain was documented in a study of blood T cell repertoires in COVID-19. Study-level background: The study drew acute and convalescent COVID-19 samples from the United States, Italy and Spain. Sources were T cells, B-cell-depleted T cells, or PBMCs; the material itself was cDNA or gDNA.

V gave up 5 bases and J gave up 4 bases; unmatched junction bases: 10. CDR1 and CDR2 from the germline V gene are SEHNR and FQNEAQ (reference sequence). The CDR3 runs 15 residues. In the original processing: Amplified reference gene primers provided the basis for estimating nucleated cell counts. Some clones are missing from TCRdb's copy, which holds only in-frame ones; the method was immunoSEQ multiplex PCR. That table furnishes V, J and clone size, whereas the DNA furnished D and trimming. The sample consists of hundreds of thousands of clones, 70% to 85% of them appearing once. This clonotype was sampled from a woman older than 75 with acute or convalescent COVID-19. The V call is TRBV7-9, the J call TRBJ2-5, with 7 bases that match TRBD1. Input material: peripheral blood. CDR3 sequence (DNA): TGTGCCAGCAGCCCCCAGGGACAGTCCCGAGAGACCCAGTACTTC. This encodes CASSPQGQSRETQYF.